This T cell receptor beta chain was identified in a study of early T cells in non-severe SARS-CoV-2 infection. TCRdb re-derived calls from the 5' RACE reads in MiXCR, one entry per CDR3 protein. The sample lists tens of thousands of distinct CDR3 sequences; nearly 6% were seen once. This clonotype has a count of ten or more. The length of the CDR3 is 16 residues. The junction had 3 bases not matched to a gene; V was cut back by 0 bases and J by 1 base. Germline-derived CDR1 and CDR2 are SGDLS and YYNGEE. The receptor was isolated from an adult who was a healthcare worker with PCR-confirmed SARS-CoV-2 infection or an uninfected control (not recorded which). The genes are TRBV9 and TRBJ2-4; TRBD2 agrees at 8 bases. The sample taken for sequencing was whole blood. In nucleotides, the CDR3 is TGTGCCAGCAGCGTAGGCGGCGGGAGGGCCAAAAACATTCAGTACTTC. Its protein is CASSVGGGRAKNIQYF.